This T cell receptor (beta chain) was obtained from a study of blood T cell repertoires in COVID-19. At the level of the study: Sites in the United States, Italy and Spain provided acute and convalescent COVID-19 samples. T cells, B-cell-depleted T cells, or PBMCs provided the cDNA or gDNA that served as material.

The CDR3 totals 14 residues. The germline V gene encodes CDR1 SGHDT and CDR2 YYEEEE. The ends were cut back, 1 base at V and 3 bases at J, with 10 bases in the middle. As processed by the authors: How many nucleated cells were present was estimated from reference gene primer amplification. TCRdb keeps only in-frame clones here, not all; method: immunoSEQ multiplex PCR. V, J and clone size derive from that table, while D and trimming were established from the DNA sequence. There are more than 65,000 clones in the sample; roughly 89% occur only once, and nearly 5% lies in the top ten. This chain links TRBV5-6 with TRBJ1-2; D is unresolved. This receptor was identified in a woman aged 80 or over with active or convalescent COVID-19. Specimen: peripheral blood. The CDR3 loop is CASSLSGPDYGYTF. CDR3 DNA: TGTGCCAGCAGCTTGAGCGGGCCGGACTATGGCTACACCTTC.